The source of this T cell receptor (beta chain) is a study of T cell responses to AZD1222 COVID-19 vaccine. Method: immunoSEQ multiplex PCR; TCRdb's copy keeps in-frame clones and lacks some. This sample has over 120,000 clones; approximately 89% occur once, and the top ten carry under 2%. With regard to this clone: The antigen is unknown.

Points from the study as a whole: Clonal diversity was possibly underestimated; the donors were predominantly white British and more often female.

With 7 bases removed from V and 1 base from J, the gap between germline ends came to 19 bases. In germline, CDR1 is MNHNY, CDR2 SVGAGI (reference sequence). CDR3 size: 16 residues. Material: peripheral blood, obtained 28 days after the second AZD1222 dose. The source of this sequence is an adult who received the AZD1222 COVID-19 vaccine. This sequence joins TRBV6-6 and TRBJ1-1, with a possible D match to TRBD1 (6 bases). CDR3 in DNA: TGTGCCAGCACCGACTTACAGGGAAGGAGGAACACTGAAGCTTTCTTT. It specifies CASTDLQGRRNTEAFF.